The TCR beta chain under discussion was sequenced for a study of blood T cell repertoires in COVID-19. Turning to the study itself: The cDNA or gDNA used as material had been derived from T cells, B-cell-depleted T cells, or PBMCs.

The length of the CDR3 is 15 residues. V was pared by 6 bases and J by 7 bases, with 10 bases of the junction left unmatched. Germline assignment: CDR1 MNHEY and CDR2 SVGAGI. Generated by immunoSEQ multiplex PCR, the TCRdb table keeps only in-frame clones and is missing some. The sample lists roughly 95,000 clones; roughly four fifths were seen once. The sequence derives from a man aged 45-65 years with active or convalescent COVID-19. The material sequenced was peripheral blood. The chain recombines TRBV6-5 with TRBJ1-5; TRBD1 matches 9 bases. CDR3 protein: CASSRTGGPGQPQHF. The DNA for the CDR3 is TGTGCCAGCAGCCGCACAGGGGGCCCGGGGCAGCCCCAGCATTTT.